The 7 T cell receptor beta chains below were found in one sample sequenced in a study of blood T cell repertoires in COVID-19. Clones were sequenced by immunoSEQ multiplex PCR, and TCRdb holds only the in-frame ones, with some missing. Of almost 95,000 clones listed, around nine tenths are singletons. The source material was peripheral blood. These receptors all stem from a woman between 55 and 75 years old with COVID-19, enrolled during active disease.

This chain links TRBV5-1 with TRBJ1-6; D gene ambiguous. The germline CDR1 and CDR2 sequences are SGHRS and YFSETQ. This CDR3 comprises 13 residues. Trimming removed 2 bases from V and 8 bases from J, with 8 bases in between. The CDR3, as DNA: TGCGCCAGCAGCTTCACGGAGTATTCACCCCTCCACTTT. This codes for CASSFTEYSPLHF.

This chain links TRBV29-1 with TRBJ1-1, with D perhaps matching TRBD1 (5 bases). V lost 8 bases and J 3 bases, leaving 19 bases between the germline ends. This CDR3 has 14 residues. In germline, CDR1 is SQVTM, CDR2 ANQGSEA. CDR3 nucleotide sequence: TGCAGCATAACACGACGGACGGGGGACACTGAAGCTTTCTTT. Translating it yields CSITRRTGDTEAFF.

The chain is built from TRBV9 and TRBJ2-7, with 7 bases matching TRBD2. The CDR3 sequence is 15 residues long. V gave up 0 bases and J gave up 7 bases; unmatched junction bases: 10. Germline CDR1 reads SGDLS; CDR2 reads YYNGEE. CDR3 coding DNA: TGTGCCAGCAGCGTAGGCCCCGGACTAGAAAAGGAGCAGTACTTC. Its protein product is CASSVGPGLEKEQYF.

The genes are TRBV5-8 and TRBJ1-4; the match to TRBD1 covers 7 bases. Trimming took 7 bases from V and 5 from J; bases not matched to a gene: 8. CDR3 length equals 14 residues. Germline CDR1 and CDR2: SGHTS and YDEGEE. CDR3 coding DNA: TGTGCCAGCGGACCGGGACAGCCAAATGAAAAACTGTTTTTT. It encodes CASGPGQPNEKLFF.

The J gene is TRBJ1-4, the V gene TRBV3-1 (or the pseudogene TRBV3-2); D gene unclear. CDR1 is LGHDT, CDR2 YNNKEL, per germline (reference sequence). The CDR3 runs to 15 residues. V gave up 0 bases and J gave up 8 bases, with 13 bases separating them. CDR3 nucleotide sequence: TGTGCCAGCAGCCAAGACCGGATCGTGGGCGAAAAACTGTTTTTT. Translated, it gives CASSQDRIVGEKLFF.

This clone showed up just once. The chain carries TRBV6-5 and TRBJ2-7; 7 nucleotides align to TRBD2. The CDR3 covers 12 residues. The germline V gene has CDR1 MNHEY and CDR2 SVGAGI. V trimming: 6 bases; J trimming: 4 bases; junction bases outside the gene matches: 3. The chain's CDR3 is CASSAGGYEQYF. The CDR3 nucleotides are TGTGCCAGCAGCGCCGGGGGGTACGAGCAGTACTTC.

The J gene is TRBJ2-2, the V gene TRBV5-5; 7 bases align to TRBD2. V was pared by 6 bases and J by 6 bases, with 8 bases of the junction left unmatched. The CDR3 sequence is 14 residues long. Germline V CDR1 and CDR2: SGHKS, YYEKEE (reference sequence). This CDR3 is CASIPLGRAGELFF. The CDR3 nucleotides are TGTGCCAGCATTCCTTTGGGGAGGGCCGGGGAGCTGTTTTTT.